The clone carrying this T cell receptor (beta chain) came up a few times. Expressed TCRB transcripts were sequenced after all isolated RNA was converted to cDNA. Here immunoSEQ multiplex PCR was the method, and the copy in TCRdb shows in-frame clones only, minus some. The table has approximately 250,000 clones, 13% to 15% seen once. The data were taken from a study of beta chain features in type 1 diabetes. The wider study: Patients and healthy donors were similar in age, gender and cell yields.

The germline CDR1 and CDR2 sequences are MNHEY and SVGAGI. The CDR3 sequence is 12 residues long. V lost 6 bases, J lost 9 bases, and 15 bases lay in between. This TCR derives from a woman in her thirties or forties in good health. The specimen was naive CD4+ T cells from blood. This chain connects TRBV6-5 to TRBJ2-7; TRBD1 is a possible D gene (5 bases). The CDR3 nucleotides are TGTGCCAGCAGGGACACCCGCTGGGGGCAGTACTTC. As protein: CASRDTRWGQYF.